Below, 30 T cell receptor beta chains from the same sample are listed, as sequenced in a study of cytomegalovirus exposure and HLA in healthy donors. The assay was immunoSEQ multiplex PCR, and TCRdb's table has in-frame clones only and misses some. The sample has over 250,000 clones, around 86% seen once. The sample was PBMCs. The source is a woman aged 18-35 years in good health and CMV-seronegative.

The chain couples TRBV7-8 to TRBJ1-5; D is possibly TRBD1 (5 bases). CDR1 SGHVS and CDR2 FQNEAQ come from the germline V gene. The length of the CDR3 is 14 residues. V lost 2 bases and J lost 2, with 7 bases in between. The CDR3 DNA reads as TGTGCCAGCAGCTTACTAGGGGGCAATCAGCCCCAGCATTTT. Its protein product is CASSLLGGNQPQHF. The full variable domain, completed using reference TRBV7-8 and TRBJ1-5, is GAGVSQSPRYKVAKRGQDVALRCDPISGHVSLFWYQQALGQGPEFLTYFQNEAQLDKSGLPSDRFFAERPEGSVSTLKIQRTQQEDSAVYLCASSLLGGNQPQHFGDGTRLSIL.

This sequence joins TRBV5-1 and TRBJ1-2, with TRBD1 identical over 9 bases. Per germline, CDR1 SGHRS and CDR2 YFSETQ. V trimming: 3 bases; J trimming: 6 bases; junction bases outside the gene matches: 6. The CDR3 runs 14 residues. The CDR3 DNA reads TGCGCCAGCAGCTCGGCGGGACAGGGTAATGGCTACACCTTC. This translates into CASSSAGQGNGYTF. Together with reference TRBV5-1 and TRBJ1-2, the CDR3 gives the full variable domain: KAGVTQTPRYLIKTRGQQVTLSCSPISGHRSVSWYQQTPGQGLQFLFEYFSETQRNKGNFPGRFSGRQFSNSRSEMNVSTLELGDSALYLCASSSAGQGNGYTFGSGTRLTVV.

The rearrangement uses TRBV14 and TRBJ1-1, with D possibly matching TRBD1 (5 bases). The CDR3 is 13 residues long. The ends were cut back, 4 bases at V and 2 bases at J, with 8 bases in the middle. CDR1 is SGHDN and CDR2 is FVKESK in the germline V gene. CDR3 residues: CASSRQINTEAFF. Here the CDR3 DNA reads TGTGCCAGCAGCCGACAGATAAACACTGAAGCTTTCTTT. Full variable domain (missing parts from reference TRBV14 and TRBJ1-1): EAGVTQFPSHSVIEKGQTVTLRCDPISGHDNLYWYRRVMGKEIKFLLHFVKESKQDESGMPNNRFLAERTGGTYSTLKVQPAELEDSGVYFCASSRQINTEAFFGQGTRLTVV.

This sequence joins TRBV9 and TRBJ1-1, with no clear D. V was pared by 3 bases and J by 1 base, with 7 bases between. Germline values: CDR1 SGDLS, CDR2 YYNGEE. The CDR3 is 13 amino acids. The CDR3 nucleotides read TGTGCCAGCAGCGGCGGGAGGAACACTGAAGCTTTCTTT. Protein: CASSGGRNTEAFF.

The gene calls are TRBV7-2 and TRBJ2-7; 9 bases agree with TRBD2. Trimming at V came to 4 bases and at J to 2 bases, leaving 6 bases not matched to a gene. Looked up from germline, CDR1 is SGHTA and CDR2 is FQGNSA. The CDR3 runs to 15 residues. CDR3: CASSSSGRKPYEQYF. The DNA of the CDR3 is TGTGCCAGCAGCTCCAGCGGGAGGAAACCCTACGAGCAGTACTTC.

The chain carries TRBV5-5 and TRBJ1-4; 8 bases match TRBD1. The V gene end was trimmed by 4 bases and the J gene end by 6 bases; junction bases not matched to a gene: 14. The CDR3 has 17 amino acids. CDR1 and CDR2 (germline): SGHKS, YYEKEE (reference sequence). In DNA, the CDR3 is TGTGCCAGCAGCCGGTGGGACTTGGGGACAGGAGATGAAAAACTGTTTTTT. This gives the protein CASSRWDLGTGDEKLFF.

This clone was detected only a few times. The sample holds other DNA sequences that translate to the same CDR3. This chain connects TRBV6-6 to TRBJ1-5, with 8 bases identical to TRBD1. J gave up 0 bases and V 5 bases, and 3 bases lay outside the gene matches. The CDR3 has 15 residues. CDR1 is MNHNY, CDR2 SVGAGI, per germline (reference sequence). CDR3 in DNA: TGTGCCAGCAGTCTCCAGGGGGCTAGCAATCAGCCCCAGCATTTT. Its translation: CASSLQGASNQPQHF.

The genes are TRBV5-6 and TRBJ2-7; D is possibly TRBD1 (5 bases). The germline V gene encodes CDR1 SGHDT and CDR2 YYEEEE. This CDR3 is 16 amino acids long. Trimming cost V 1 base and J 2 bases, with 16 bases left between them. DNA of the CDR3: TGTGCCAGCAGCTTGTCACTGGGGCAGAGGACCTACGAGCAGTACTTC. It translates to CASSLSLGQRTYEQYF.

This chain links TRBV9 with TRBJ2-3, with 10 bases identical to TRBD2. The CDR3 spans 17 residues. V was clipped by 0 bases and J by 2 bases; unmatched bases: 6. Germline V gives CDR1 SGDLS, CDR2 YYNGEE. The CDR3, as DNA: TGTGCCAGCAGCGTAGAGGGGACTAGCGTGTTCACAGATACGCAGTATTTT. As protein: CASSVEGTSVFTDTQYF.

The V call is TRBV10-1, the J call TRBJ1-1; D is uncertain. The V end was cut by 6 bases, the J end by 4 bases, with 12 bases between. Per germline, CDR1 WNHNN and CDR2 SYGVQD (reference sequence). This CDR3 has 13 residues. DNA of the CDR3: TGCGCCAGCAGCCCCGATGTACTCACTGAAGCTTTCTTT. It translates to CASSPDVLTEAFF.

This chain connects TRBV5-1 to TRBJ2-7; perhaps TRBD2 as D (6 bases). V was cut by 2 bases and J by 3 bases, with 21 bases left in between. In germline, CDR1 is SGHRS, CDR2 YFSETQ. This CDR3 is built from 17 residues. CDR3 nucleotide sequence: TGCGCCAGCAGCTTAACGGGGGATTCGGCAGGAATCTACGAGCAGTACTTC. This gives the protein CASSLTGDSAGIYEQYF.

This chain uses TRBV15 with TRBJ1-5, with 8 nucleotides matching TRBD1. CDR1 is LNHNV, CDR2 YYDKDF, per germline (reference sequence). The CDR3 length is 16 residues. After removal of 1 base from V and 4 bases from J, the junction contained 6 bases not matched to a gene. The chain's CDR3 is CATSRVKGTGNQPQHF. CDR3 sequence (DNA): TGTGCCACCAGCAGAGTGAAAGGGACAGGAAATCAGCCCCAGCATTTT.

The CDR3 here is CASSQAGKGTGTNYGYTF. The CDR3 bases are TGCGCCAGCAGCCAAGCGGGTAAAGGGACAGGGACTAACTATGGCTACACCTTC. This chain uses TRBV4-1 with TRBJ1-2, with 9 bases identical to TRBD1. This CDR3 contains 18 residues. The V gene end was trimmed by 1 base and the J gene end by 0 bases; junction bases not matched to a gene: 9. Per germline, CDR1 MGHRA and CDR2 YSYEKL.

Written as DNA, the CDR3 is TGTGCCAGCAGCAGTAGCGGGGGGCTCCAAGAGACCCAGTACTTC. This sequence encodes CASSSSGGLQETQYF. This chain joins TRBV6-5 and TRBJ2-5, with 10 bases identical to TRBD2. Germline V CDR1 and CDR2: MNHEY, SVGAGI. V shed 6 bases, J shed 1 base, and the junction held 5 bases outside the gene matches. This CDR3 region has 15 residues.

This clone occurred a few times. The chain uses TRBV19 and TRBJ1-1; D is undetermined. Germline V gives CDR1 LNHDA, CDR2 SQIVND (reference sequence). There are 14 residues in the CDR3. V lost 3 bases and J 7 bases, leaving 15 bases between the germline ends. The CDR3 loop reads CASSMGGSDNEAFF. In DNA form, the CDR3 reads TGTGCCAGTAGTATGGGCGGGTCGGATAATGAAGCTTTCTTT.

This chain links TRBV5-1 with TRBJ2-3, with 9 positions matching TRBD1. V trimming: 5 bases; J trimming: 1 base; junction bases outside the gene matches: 5. The CDR3 extends over 15 amino acids. Germline V gene sequence: CDR1 SGHRS, CDR2 YFSETQ. The chain's CDR3 is CASSTRTGGTDTQYF. In DNA, the CDR3 is TGCGCCAGCAGTACCAGGACAGGGGGCACAGATACGCAGTATTTT.

The rearrangement joins TRBV5-6 to TRBJ1-2, with 10 bases identical to TRBD1. Germline values: CDR1 SGHDT, CDR2 YYEEEE. This CDR3 is 17 amino acids long. Germline trimming cut 4 bases from V and 0 bases from J; bases unmatched to any gene: 9. The CDR3 DNA reads TGTGCCAGCAGCACACCGGGACAGGGGTTTACTAACTATGGCTACACCTTC. Translated: CASSTPGQGFTNYGYTF.

The V gene is TRBV6-1, the J gene TRBJ2-1, with D maybe TRBD1 (6 bases). V was clipped by 6 bases and J by 4 bases, with 10 bases between them. This CDR3 has 13 residues. From germline, CDR1 is MNHNS and CDR2 SASEGT. Written as DNA, the CDR3 is TGTGCCAGCAGCAGTCAGGGGTACAATGAGCAGTTCTTC. As protein: CASSSQGYNEQFF.

The V gene is TRBV6-6, the J gene TRBJ1-1; D not resolved. V lost 7 bases and J 5 bases, leaving 20 bases between the germline ends. The germline V gene encodes CDR1 MNHNY and CDR2 SVGAGI (reference sequence). This CDR3 region has 15 residues. The DNA of the CDR3 is TGTGCCAGCACTTTACCTTCGGGAAGAGGGACTGAAGCTTTCTTT. Translating gives CASTLPSGRGTEAFF.

The CDR3: CASSGFYEQYF. The CDR3 bases are TGTGCCAGCAGTGGCTTCTACGAGCAGTACTTC. The rearrangement joins TRBV28 to TRBJ2-7; D is undetermined. The CDR3 length is 11 residues. The germline CDR1 and CDR2 sequences are MDHEN and SYDVKM. The V and J ends lost 5 bases and 3 bases respectively, with 5 bases between them.

CDR3 residues: CAWSVGSGGGGEQFF. Written as DNA, the CDR3 is TGTGCCTGGAGTGTGGGGAGCGGGGGTGGTGGTGAGCAGTTCTTC. The rearrangement joins TRBV30 to TRBJ2-1, with 8 nucleotides matching TRBD2. The CDR3 covers 15 residues. V was clipped by 0 bases and J by 9 bases; unmatched bases: 10. The germline CDR1 and CDR2 sequences are GTSNPN and SVGIG (reference sequence). Full variable domain (outside the CDR3, taken from reference TRBV30 and TRBJ2-1): SQTIHQWPATLVQPVGSPLSLECTVEGTSNPNLYWYRQAAGRGLQLLFYSVGIGQISSEVPQNLSASRPQDRQFILSSKKLLLSDSGFYLCAWSVGSGGGGEQFFGPGTRLTVL.

The genes are TRBV5-4 and TRBJ1-3; D call uncertain. V lost 2 bases and J 0 bases, leaving 6 bases between the germline ends. This CDR3 is 14 amino acids long. Germline-derived CDR1 and CDR2 are SGHNT and YYREEE (reference sequence). CDR3 protein: CASSFRDSGNTIYF. The CDR3 DNA reads TGTGCCAGCAGCTTTCGGGACTCTGGAAACACCATATATTTT.

The V gene is TRBV21-1, the J gene TRBJ2-7; TRBD2 was called by the table and not checked on the DNA. TRBV21-1 is a listed pseudogene. The CDR3 covers 14 residues. CDR3 protein: CASSTKDRGLEQYF. The CDR3, as DNA: TGTGCCAGCAGCACCAAGGACCGGGGTTTGGAGCAGTACTTC.

V usage is TRBV6-1 and J usage is TRBJ2-5, with 8 bases that match TRBD2. Germline V CDR1 and CDR2: MNHNS, SASEGT. The CDR3 is 15 amino acids. With 4 bases clipped from V and 5 bases from J, the junction kept 9 bases outside the gene matches. The CDR3: CASSGPGLVPETQYF. CDR3 DNA: TGTGCCAGCAGTGGCCCGGGACTAGTTCCCGAGACCCAGTACTTC.

The V call is TRBV30, the J call TRBJ1-5; 10 positions agree with TRBD1. The CDR3 runs to 17 residues. Trimming cost V 2 bases and J 6 bases; bases outside gene matches: 13. Germline CDR1 and CDR2: GTSNPN and SVGIG (reference sequence). The CDR3: CAWSPTGGTVFGQPQHF. DNA of the CDR3: TGTGCCTGGAGTCCGACAGGGGGCACTGTGTTTGGTCAGCCCCAGCATTTT.

The chain has TRBV11-2 and TRBJ1-4, with TRBD1 matching 7 bases. The V and J ends lost 1 base and 8 bases, in that order; junction bases with no gene match: 7. The germline CDR1 and CDR2 sequences are SGHAT and FQNNGV. The CDR3 covers 15 residues. The CDR3 DNA reads TGTGCCAGCAGCTTAGTGACAGGGCGATTGGAAAAACTGTTTTTT. It specifies CASSLVTGRLEKLFF.

The rearrangement uses TRBV4-3 and TRBJ2-7; D is ambiguous. Between the trimmed V and J ends, which lost 0 bases and 4 bases, there was a span of 10 bases. The CDR3 has 14 amino acids. Germline assignment: CDR1 LGHNA and CDR2 YSLEER. CDR3 coding DNA: TGCGCCAGCAGCCAAGATAACTCAGGTTACGAGCAGTACTTC. It yields the protein CASSQDNSGYEQYF.

This sequence joins TRBV7-6 and TRBJ2-7; 7 bases fit TRBD1. Trimming at V came to 2 bases and at J to 2 bases, leaving 12 bases not matched to a gene. Per germline, CDR1 SGHVS and CDR2 FNYEAQ. This CDR3 is 17 amino acids long. CDR3 loop: CASSLNFRDRNTYEQYF. CDR3 bases: TGTGCCAGCAGCTTAAACTTCCGGGACAGAAATACCTACGAGCAGTACTTC. The full variable domain, its missing parts supplied by reference TRBV7-6 and TRBJ2-7, is GAGVSQSPRYKVTKRGQDVALRCDPISGHVSLYWYRQALGQGPEFLTYFNYEAQQDKSGLPNDRFSAERPEGSISTLTIQRTEQRDSAMYRCASSLNFRDRNTYEQYFGPGTRLTVT.

This clone was seen only once. The chain recombines TRBV6-5 with TRBJ1-3; TRBD1 aligns across 8 bases. The J segment lost 3 bases and the V segment lost 2 bases, leaving 6 bases of the junction unmatched. This CDR3 contains 16 residues. Germline V gives CDR1 MNHEY, CDR2 SVGAGI. CDR3 loop: CASSYAGDRLGNTIYF. In nucleotides, the CDR3 is TGTGCCAGCAGTTACGCCGGGGACAGGCTTGGAAACACCATATATTTT.

The sample holds a few counts of this clone. This chain uses TRBV18 with TRBJ1-2; 9 nucleotides match TRBD1. The CDR3 covers 16 residues. The V gene end was trimmed by 6 bases and the J gene end by 4 bases; junction bases not matched to a gene: 12. Germline assignment: CDR1 KGHSH and CDR2 LQKENI. DNA for the CDR3: TGTGCCAGCTCCACCTCGCCGGCGGGACAGGGCTATGGCTACACCTTC. Translation gives CASSTSPAGQGYGYTF.